Below, 25 T cell receptor beta chains from the same sample are listed, as sequenced in a study of human T cells and chemical hapten exposure. TCRdb reprocessed the 5' RACE reads with MiXCR, giving one entry per CDR3 protein. This table has tens of thousands of distinct CDR3 sequences, 6% to 8.5% appearing once. Total RNA was isolated from whole blood that had not been fractionated. The source of these receptors is a male donor in good health.

This clonotype was counted ten times or more. The chain uses TRBV20-1 and TRBJ2-3; 11 nucleotides match TRBD2. Germline loops: CDR1 DFQATT, CDR2 SNEGSKA (reference sequence). With 2 bases clipped from V and 2 bases from J, the junction kept 3 bases outside the gene matches. The CDR3 runs to 15 residues. In DNA form, the CDR3 reads TGCAGTGCTAGAACTAGCGGGGGCCTCACAGATACGCAGTATTTT. Translating it yields CSARTSGGLTDTQYF.

This clonotype was seen more than once but under ten times. This chain uses TRBV12-2 with TRBJ1-6. TRBV12-2 is flagged as a pseudogene. There are 13 residues in the CDR3. CDR3 sequence (DNA): TGTGCAAGTCGATTTCACCCTAATTCACCCCTCCACTTT. Translated: CASRFHPNSPLHF.

This clonotype appeared many times. The V and J genes are TRBV25-1 and TRBJ2-7; D possibly corresponds to TRBD1 (5 bases). Germline V gene data show CDR1 as MGHDK and CDR2 as SYGVNS. The CDR3 runs 15 residues. With 3 bases removed from V and 6 bases from J, the gap between germline ends came to 18 bases. CDR3 DNA sequence: TGTGCCAGCAGTGACGACAGCAAGGGTCGGTCCGAGCAGTACTTC. It is translated as CASSDDSKGRSEQYF.

This clonotype has a handful of counts. J is TRBJ2-1 and V is TRBV27, with D possibly being TRBD2 (7 bases). The CDR3 is made up of 14 amino acids. Germline V gene sequence: CDR1 MNHEY, CDR2 SMNVEV (reference sequence). V lost 5 bases to trimming and J lost 4 bases, with 12 bases between them. CDR3 nucleotides: TGTGCCAGCAGTAGGGGGGGTCCGTACAATGAGCAGTTCTTC. Protein: CASSRGGPYNEQFF.

The V call is TRBV5-4, the J call TRBJ2-1; 8 bases are a match to TRBD1. This CDR3 has 14 residues. J gave up 7 bases and V 5 bases, and 8 bases lay outside the gene matches. The germline CDR1 and CDR2 sequences are SGHNT and YYREEE (reference sequence). The CDR3 loop reads CASRYTTGGNEQFF. The CDR3 DNA reads TGTGCCAGCAGATATACTACAGGGGGGAATGAGCAGTTCTTC. Variable domain in full (rest from reference TRBV5-4 and TRBJ2-1): ETGVTQSPTHLIKTRGQQVTLRCSSQSGHNTVSWYQQALGQGPQFIFQYYREEENGRGNFPPRFSGLQFPNYSSELNVNALELDDSALYLCASRYTTGGNEQFFGPGTRLTVL.

Many counts were recorded for this clonotype. The DNA for the CDR3 is TGCGCCAGCAGCCAAGATCAAAGCGGACAGACAAGTCAGTATTTT. Its translation: CASSQDQSGQTSQYF. The rearrangement links TRBV4-1 to TRBJ2-3; D perhaps matches TRBD1 (6 bases). V was clipped by 0 bases and J by 12 bases, with 19 bases between them. Per germline, CDR1 MGHRA and CDR2 YSYEKL. This CDR3 region has 15 residues.

This clonotype was seen many times. CDR3 sequence reads: CASSGTSGSANEQFF. The CDR3 DNA reads TGTGCCAGCAGTGGGACTAGCGGGAGCGCCAATGAGCAGTTCTTC. V gene TRBV6-4 combines with J gene TRBJ2-1, with 13 bases that match TRBD2. This CDR3 is built from 15 residues. Germline loops: CDR1 MRHNA, CDR2 SNTAGT. V lost 4 bases to trimming and J lost 6 bases; unmatched junction nucleotides: 3.

This rearrangement joins TRBV11-2 to TRBJ1-4; D unclear. The CDR3 sequence is 15 residues long. Germline V gene lookup returns CDR1 SGHAT and CDR2 FQNNGV. V lost 1 base, J lost 2 bases, and 8 bases lay in between. CDR3: CASSLVGSTNEKLFF. CDR3 coding DNA: TGTGCCAGCAGCTTAGTAGGGTCGACTAATGAAAAACTGTTTTTT.

This rearrangement joins TRBV2 to TRBJ2-5; 12 bases map to TRBD2. The J segment lost 7 bases and the V segment lost 2 bases, leaving 5 bases of the junction unmatched. This CDR3 spans 15 amino acids. The germline V gene has CDR1 SNHLY and CDR2 FYNNEI. The CDR3 region is CASSELAGGPSTQYF. The CDR3 DNA reads TGTGCCAGCAGTGAACTAGCGGGAGGGCCTTCGACCCAGTACTTC.

In this sample, this clonotype turned up many times. The chain employs TRBV27 and TRBJ1-5; D is possibly TRBD1 (5 bases). The CDR3 loop spans 14 amino acids. Between the trimmed V and J ends, which lost 5 bases and 4 bases, there was a span of 12 bases. The germline CDR1 and CDR2 sequences are MNHEY and SMNVEV (reference sequence). CDR3 bases: TGTGCCAGCAGTGACAGATCGGCGAATCAGCCCCAGCATTTT. It specifies CASSDRSANQPQHF.

This clonotype came up many times. This CDR3 reads CASSPRLVTDTQYF. The DNA of the CDR3 is TGTGCCAGCAGCCCCCGCTTGGTCACAGATACGCAGTATTTT. The chain has TRBV7-2 and TRBJ2-3; D remains unclear. The CDR3 has 14 residues. The V end lost 5 bases, the J end lost 2 bases, and 11 bases lay between the germline ends. From germline, CDR1 is SGHTA and CDR2 FQGNSA.

The V gene is TRBV27, the J gene TRBJ1-5; D might be TRBD1 (6 bases). Germline V gene lookup returns CDR1 MNHEY and CDR2 SMNVEV (reference sequence). The CDR3 runs to 16 residues. V shed 5 bases and J shed 9 bases, with 23 bases lying between them. Written as DNA, the CDR3 is TGTGCCAGCAGTCCGTCGGGGGGGGGCGCAGGCCGGCCCCAGCATTTT. Protein product: CASSPSGGGAGRPQHF.

This clonotype was detected many times. The rearrangement joins TRBV29-1 to TRBJ2-4; TRBD1 aligns across 8 bases. The germline V gene has CDR1 SQVTM and CDR2 ANQGSEA. The CDR3 sequence is 15 residues long. The trim removed 7 bases at V and 7 bases at J, leaving 15 bases unmatched. CDR3 residues: CSALGAGGAGNIQYF. The DNA of the CDR3 is TGCAGCGCTCTAGGGGCAGGGGGCGCGGGGAACATTCAGTACTTC. Complete variable domain (other parts from reference TRBV29-1 and TRBJ2-4): SAVISQKPSRDICQRGTSLTIQCQVDSQVTMMFWYRQQPGQSLTLIATANQGSEATYESGFVIDKFPISRPNLTFSTLTVSNMSPEDSSIYLCSALGAGGAGNIQYFGAGTRLSVL.

CDR3 in DNA: TGTGCCAGCAGTAATGGTCAGGAGCAGTACTTC. It is translated as CASSNGQEQYF. The rearrangement links TRBV6-2 or TRBV6-3 to TRBJ2-7, with D hard to call. V was shortened by 5 bases and J by 7 bases, with 9 bases between the two germline ends. CDR1 MNHEY and CDR2 SVGEGT come from the germline V gene. CDR3 length: 11 residues.

This clonotype was seen repeatedly, ten times or more. The chain carries TRBV20-1 and TRBJ1-4, with D unclear. The V end lost 2 bases, the J end lost 8 bases, and 12 bases lay between the germline ends. Germline V gives CDR1 DFQATT, CDR2 SNEGSKA (reference sequence). The CDR3 length is 13 residues. CDR3 sequence (DNA): TGCAGTGCTAGATCCCCTTGGGAGGAAAAACTGTTTTTT. Its protein is CSARSPWEEKLFF.

Points on this clonotype: This sequence may be a read error, since a much larger clone differs from it by one base. The CDR3 does not close with the conserved phenylalanine or tryptophan, likely indicating a read error. This chain joins TRBV18 and TRBJ2-7, with 8 bases that match TRBD2. The CDR3 contains 16 residues. With 3 bases clipped from V and 3 bases from J, the junction kept 10 bases outside the gene matches. CDR1 is KGHSH, CDR2 LQKENI, per germline. CDR3 sequence: CASSPAAKSGGYEQYY. In DNA form, the CDR3 reads TGTGCCAGCTCACCGGCGGCGAAAAGCGGGGGCTACGAGCAGTACTAC.

This clonotype was detected only a few times. The chain uses TRBV12-3 or TRBV12-4 and TRBJ1-5; D not resolved. The ends were cut back, 1 base at V and 6 bases at J, with 10 bases in the middle. There are 14 residues in the CDR3. The CDR3 spells CASSLGLEGQPQHF. CDR3 coding DNA: TGTGCCAGCAGTTTAGGCCTAGAGGGTCAGCCCCAGCATTTT.

This clonotype has just a few counts. This chain connects TRBV25-1 to TRBJ1-1, with 12 bases fitting TRBD1. The CDR3 consists of 18 residues. The V segment lost 6 bases and the J segment 2 bases; nucleotides outside the gene matches: 13. The V gene's germline CDR1 is MGHDK and CDR2 SYGVNS. The CDR3 DNA sequence: TGTGCCAGCAGCACTCGGGACAGGGGGCGATGGGGCAACACTGAAGCTTTCTTT. Translation gives CASSTRDRGRWGNTEAFF.

This sequence joins TRBV27 and TRBJ2-6; TRBD2 agrees at 11 bases. Per germline, CDR1 MNHEY and CDR2 SMNVEV (reference sequence). Losses at the gene ends were 3 bases for V and 3 bases for J; bases not matched to a gene: 10. This CDR3 contains 19 residues. The CDR3 spells CASSFLESLAGDGANVLTF. Written as DNA, the CDR3 is TGTGCCAGCAGTTTCCTCGAGTCACTAGCGGGAGATGGGGCCAACGTCCTGACTTTC.

This chain uses TRBV3-1 with TRBJ1-5; D unresolved. Trimming took off 1 base at V and 0 bases at J, with 10 bases between the two ends. Germline CDR1 is LGHDT and CDR2 is YNNKEL (reference sequence). CDR3 length: 16 residues. The CDR3 region is CASSQAPSSSNQPQHF. The CDR3 coding sequence is TGTGCCAGCAGCCAAGCCCCCAGCTCTAGCAATCAGCCCCAGCATTTT.

This clonotype was counted ten times or more. This chain joins TRBV28 and TRBJ1-2; D is undetermined. The CDR3 is 13 residues long. V was cut by 5 bases and J by 6 bases, with 13 bases left in between. Germline CDR1 and CDR2: MDHEN and SYDVKM. The CDR3 protein is CASSIGLGNGYTF. CDR3 DNA: TGTGCCAGCAGTATAGGTCTGGGGAATGGCTACACCTTC.

The genes are TRBV20-1 and TRBJ1-1; TRBD1 matches at 10 bases. V shed 3 bases and J 6 bases; nucleotides not matched to a gene: 4. CDR3 size: 13 residues. Germline CDR1 DFQATT, CDR2 SNEGSKA (reference sequence). The CDR3 sequence: CSARGQGFPEAFF. The CDR3 DNA sequence: TGCAGTGCTAGGGGACAGGGGTTTCCTGAAGCTTTCTTT.

Many counts were recorded for this clonotype. V usage is TRBV27 and J usage is TRBJ2-5, with 7 bases fitting TRBD2. Germline CDR1 is MNHEY and CDR2 is SMNVEV (reference sequence). There are 13 residues in the CDR3. Trimming removed 8 bases from V and 4 bases from J; junction bases left unmatched: 7. This chain's CDR3 is CASRWIAGETQYF. For the CDR3, the DNA is TGTGCCAGCCGTTGGATAGCGGGAGAGACCCAGTACTTC.

The chain is built from TRBV7-9 and TRBJ1-5, with 8 bases fitting TRBD1. The CDR3 length is 14 residues. CDR1 and CDR2 (germline): SEHNR, FQNEAQ (reference sequence). The trim removed 4 bases at V and 7 bases at J, leaving 6 bases unmatched. CDR3 protein: CASSSGQVRQPQHF. DNA for the CDR3: TGTGCCAGCAGCTCGGGACAGGTTCGACAGCCCCAGCATTTT. The full variable domain, completed using reference TRBV7-9 and TRBJ1-5, is DTGVSQNPRHKITKRGQNVTFRCDPISEHNRLYWYRQTLGQGPEFLTYFQNEAQLEKSRLLSDRFSAERPKGSFSTLEIQRTEQGDSAMYLCASSSGQVRQPQHFGDGTRLSIL.

This clonotype has a count of ten or more. Here the CDR3 DNA reads TGCAGTGCTAGTACAGGTTATAGCAATCAGCCCCAGCATTTT. Its protein is CSASTGYSNQPQHF. V and J are TRBV20-1 and TRBJ1-5; D is perhaps TRBD1 (5 bases). The germline gives CDR1 DFQATT, CDR2 SNEGSKA (reference sequence). Trimming shortened V by 3 bases and J by 0 bases, and 9 bases separated the two germline ends. There are 14 residues in the CDR3.